The rows below give T cell receptor beta chains drawn from one sample of a study of blood T cell repertoires in COVID-19. Only in-frame clones appear in the TCRdb table, and some are missing; sequencing was by immunoSEQ multiplex PCR. The sample comprises roughly 330,000 clones, about 91% of which are singletons, and 9.5% to 10% rests with the top ten. The sequencing input was peripheral blood. The receptors were gathered from a man aged 25-45 years with COVID-19, enrolled during active disease. CDR3s include the opening cysteine and the closing phenylalanine or tryptophan. D genes are given only for firm matches. Not every row has a clone size; where given, it reads once, few, many or a size class.

cdr3_length,j_call,clone_size,v_call,d_call,cdr3_aa,cdr3_nt
15,TRBJ2-7,.,TRBV4-2,.,CASSRRTAVSYEQYF,TGTGCCAGCAGCCGGAGGACGGCGGTCTCCTACGAGCAGTACTTC
18,TRBJ2-6,.,TRBV7-9,.,CASSSGRQGRSGANVLTF,TGTGCCAGCAGCTCAGGTCGGCAGGGGAGATCTGGGGCCAACGTCCTGACTTTC
18,TRBJ1-2,few,TRBV7-9,.,CASSLLKITDSPDYGYTF,TGTGCCAGCAGCTTATTAAAGATAACGGACAGTCCGGACTATGGCTACACCTTC
16,TRBJ2-1,.,TRBV11-3,TRBD2,CASSPRDSGRWNEQFF,TGTGCCAGCAGCCCCCGAGATAGCGGGAGGTGGAATGAGCAGTTCTTC
15,TRBJ1-1,.,TRBV6-5,TRBD1,CASTAGGGGGTEAFF,TGTGCCAGCACCGCAGGGGGCGGAGGGGGGACTGAAGCTTTCTTT
11,TRBJ2-7,once,TRBV18,.,CASSLQGEQYF,TGTGCCAGCTCCCTTCAGGGCGAGCAGTACTTC
15,TRBJ2-1,.,TRBV6-6,TRBD2,CASTPLPGLAGEQFF,TGTGCCAGCACCCCTCTCCCGGGACTAGCGGGGGAGCAGTTCTTC
14,TRBJ2-7,.,TRBV19,TRBD1,CASSRQGSSYEQYF,TGTGCCAGTTCTAGACAGGGAAGCTCCTACGAGCAGTACTTC
12,TRBJ2-7,.,TRBV29-1,.,CSGSGYIYEQYF,TGCAGCGGCTCGGGGTATATCTACGAGCAGTACTTC
13,TRBJ2-7,.,TRBV6-5,.,CASSYSAGYEQYF,TGTGCCAGCAGTTACTCAGCCGGCTACGAGCAGTACTTC
15,TRBJ1-2,.,TRBV10-3,.,CAISETGSVDYGYTF,TGTGCCATCAGTGAAACAGGGTCTGTCGACTATGGCTACACCTTC
13,TRBJ2-5,once,TRBV12-3/TRBV12-4,TRBD1,CASSLDREKTQYF,TGTGCCAGCAGTTTGGACAGGGAAAAGACCCAGTACTTC
15,TRBJ2-7,.,TRBV4-3,.,CASSQRDTEAYEQYF,TGCGCCAGCAGCCAACGGGACACAGAAGCCTACGAGCAGTACTTC
14,TRBJ2-7,.,TRBV18,.,CASSPRQDAYEQYF,TGTGCCAGCTCACCCCGACAGGATGCCTACGAGCAGTACTTC
16,TRBJ2-3,.,TRBV18,.,CASSPRQATLTDTQYF,TGTGCCAGCTCACCACGGCAGGCCACCCTCACAGATACGCAGTATTTT
12,TRBJ2-3,.,TRBV5-5,.,CASSLEADTQYF,TGTGCCAGCAGCTTAGAGGCAGATACGCAGTATTTT
16,TRBJ2-1,.,TRBV27,TRBD2,CASSILAVSSYNEQFF,TGTGCCAGCAGCATACTAGCGGTGAGCTCCTACAATGAGCAGTTCTTC
14,TRBJ2-3,.,TRBV3-1/TRBV3-2,TRBD2,CASSPRGGQDTQYF,TGTGCCAGCAGCCCGCGCGGGGGGCAAGATACGCAGTATTTT
14,TRBJ1-5,.,TRBV2,TRBD1,CASAGTGGHQPQHF,TGTGCCAGCGCTGGGACAGGGGGACATCAGCCCCAGCATTTT
15,TRBJ1-6,.,TRBV5-1,.,CASSLQGSYNSPLHF,TGCGCCAGCAGCTTACAGGGATCCTATAATTCACCCCTCCACTTT
15,TRBJ1-5,.,TRBV2,TRBD1,CASNEDRLPNQPQHF,TGTGCCAGCAACGAGGACAGGTTGCCTAATCAGCCCCAGCATTTT
15,TRBJ1-2,.,TRBV6-5,TRBD1,CASSYGTGLSGGYTF,TGTGCCAGCAGTTATGGGACAGGGCTTTCCGGGGGCTACACCTTC
12,TRBJ2-1,.,TRBV19,.,CASSTRWNEQFF,TGTGCCAGTAGTACCCGGTGGAATGAGCAGTTCTTC
13,TRBJ1-4,.,TRBV12-3/TRBV12-4,TRBD1,CASRTGNNEKLFF,TGTGCCAGTCGGACAGGGAATAATGAAAAACTGTTTTTT
17,TRBJ1-4,.,TRBV4-1,.,CASSQDVRGRGKEKLFF,TGCGCCAGCAGCCAAGATGTAAGGGGCAGAGGCAAGGAAAAACTGTTTTTT
13,TRBJ1-5,.,TRBV28,.,CASRMGGNQPQHF,TGTGCCAGCAGGATGGGAGGCAATCAGCCCCAGCATTTT
15,TRBJ1-2,.,TRBV7-2,.,CASSIQGRVGYGYTF,TGTGCCAGCAGCATTCAGGGAAGGGTGGGGTATGGCTACACCTTC
14,TRBJ2-3,.,TRBV4-2,TRBD1,CASSRTGGTDTQYF,TGTGCCAGCAGCCGGACAGGGGGCACAGATACGCAGTATTTT
14,TRBJ2-3,few,TRBV19,TRBD1,CASSIGTGPDTQYF,TGTGCCAGTAGTATAGGGACAGGGCCAGATACGCAGTATTTT
14,TRBJ2-3,.,TRBV4-1,.,CASRGTLFTDTQYF,TGCGCCAGCCGCGGGACTCTTTTCACAGATACGCAGTATTTT
15,TRBJ1-2,.,TRBV9,.,CASSDTPSRGYGYTF,TGTGCCAGCAGCGATACCCCCTCTAGAGGCTATGGCTACACCTTC
16,TRBJ2-1,.,TRBV6-2/TRBV6-3,TRBD2,CASSYPGSGGHNEQFF,TGTGCCAGCAGTTACCCGGGTAGCGGGGGCCACAATGAGCAGTTCTTC
15,TRBJ2-1,.,TRBV10-1,TRBD2,CASSELAGGYNEQFF,TGCGCCAGCAGTGAGCTAGCGGGTGGGTACAATGAGCAGTTCTTC
15,TRBJ2-1,.,TRBV20-1,.,CSASQASARYNEQFF,TGCAGTGCTAGTCAAGCGTCTGCGCGCTACAATGAGCAGTTCTTC
18,TRBJ2-1,.,TRBV7-6,TRBD2,CASSLGPSLAGAYNEQFF,TGTGCCAGCAGCTTAGGGCCCTCACTAGCGGGAGCCTACAATGAGCAGTTCTTC